The 28 T cell receptor beta chains reported below all come from one sample, sequenced in a study of OX40 agonist ivuxolimab in advanced cancers. Sequenced by immunoSEQ multiplex PCR; TCRdb stores in-frame clones only, minus some. Of about 96,000 clones in the sample, approximately 80% were seen once. Material: CD4+ or CD8+ T cells sorted from blood, obtained in a trial of the OX40 agonist ivuxolimab. These receptors all come from an adult with an advanced solid tumor such as melanoma, head and neck, liver or kidney cancer.

The chain has TRBV30 and TRBJ2-5, with 11 positions matching TRBD2. The closer fit of TRBJ2-7 to the DNA end suggests the J call may be wrong. The CDR3 consists of 14 residues. Germline CDR1 and CDR2: GTSNPN and SVGIG (reference sequence). The CDR3 spells CAWHIAGGSYEQYF. The CDR3 DNA is TGTGCCTGGCATATAGCGGGGGGGTCCTACGAGCAGTACTTC.

The chain combines TRBV5-1 with TRBJ1-2; tentatively, D is TRBD1 (5 bases). The V and J ends lost 0 bases and 4 bases respectively, with 10 bases between them. Germline CDR1 SGHRS, CDR2 YFSETQ. The CDR3 covers 14 residues. The CDR3 DNA follows: TGCGCCAGCAGCTTGGCTCCAGGGTCCTATGGCTACACCTTC. Its translation: CASSLAPGSYGYTF.

The V and J genes are TRBV30 and TRBJ2-3; 10 bases line up with TRBD2. The CDR3 consists of 15 residues. V shed 4 bases, J shed 6 bases, and the junction held 10 bases outside the gene matches. The germline V gene has CDR1 GTSNPN and CDR2 SVGIG (reference sequence). This CDR3 is CAWKTSGGAGDTQYF. The CDR3 nucleotides read TGTGCCTGGAAGACAAGCGGGGGGGCAGGCGATACGCAGTATTTT.

The chain joins TRBV4-2 to TRBJ1-2, with 7 bases that match TRBD1. V shed 0 bases and J 2 bases; nucleotides not matched to a gene: 9. The CDR3 loop spans 17 amino acids. Germline values: CDR1 LGHNA, CDR2 YNFKEQ. The CDR3 DNA reads as TGTGCCAGCAGCCAAGATGTTGGAACAGGGGTCAACTATGGCTACACCTTC. It encodes CASSQDVGTGVNYGYTF.

This rearrangement joins TRBV2 to TRBJ1-2; D not certain. The germline CDR1 and CDR2 sequences are SNHLY and FYNNEI. V lost 5 bases and J lost 6, with 22 bases in between. The CDR3 loop spans 16 amino acids. The DNA for the CDR3 is TGTGCCAGCAGTTTGCCCCGGGGTACGAAGACGGATGGCTACACCTTC. It translates to CASSLPRGTKTDGYTF.

The genes are TRBV30 and TRBJ1-1, with TRBD1 as a possible D gene (6 bases). Deletions cut 5 bases from V and 1 base from J, with 17 bases between. Germline CDR1 and CDR2: GTSNPN and SVGIG (reference sequence). The CDR3 extends over 15 amino acids. CDR3 bases: TGTGCCTGGTCTATCGGGGGCAGACAGAACACTGAAGCTTTCTTT. Translating gives CAWSIGGRQNTEAFF.

The chain uses TRBV19 and TRBJ1-2; 7 nucleotides line up with TRBD1. V lost 3 bases and J lost 7; bases outside the gene matches: 8. Germline-derived CDR1 and CDR2 are LNHDA and SQIVND (reference sequence). CDR3 length: 14 residues. CDR3 amino acids: CASSIHDRDSGYTF. The CDR3 DNA reads TGTGCCAGTAGTATCCACGACAGGGATAGTGGCTACACCTTC. Filled out from reference TRBV19 and TRBJ1-2, the complete variable domain reads DGGITQSPKYLFRKEGQNVTLSCEQNLNHDAMYWYRQDPGQGLRLIYYSQIVNDFQKGDIAEGYSVSREKKESFPLTVTSAQKNPTAFYLCASSIHDRDSGYTFGSGTRLTVV.

This clone was observed a few times. This chain joins TRBV29-1 and TRBJ1-5, with D tentatively TRBD1 (6 bases). Deletions cut 6 bases from V and 7 bases from J, with 16 bases between. Germline values: CDR1 SQVTM, CDR2 ANQGSEA. CDR3 length equals 13 residues. The CDR3: CSVPKGGDQPQHF. CDR3 bases: TGCAGCGTCCCAAAGGGGGGCGACCAGCCCCAGCATTTT.

The chain is built from TRBV18 and TRBJ1-5, with D perhaps matching TRBD1 (5 bases). The CDR3 contains 15 residues. Trimming took 2 bases from V and 0 from J, leaving 8 bases between them. CDR1 and CDR2 from the germline V gene are KGHSH and LQKENI. The CDR3 DNA follows: TGTGCCAGCTCACCAGGGGGTGATAGCAATCAGCCCCAGCATTTT. This sequence encodes CASSPGGDSNQPQHF.

V is TRBV7-8 and J is TRBJ2-7; TRBD1 might be the D (6 bases). The CDR3 is 15 amino acids. Germline V gene data show CDR1 as SGHVS and CDR2 as FQNEAQ. Trimming stripped 2 bases from V and 2 bases from J, with 13 bases between. The CDR3 DNA sequence: TGTGCCAGCAGCTTACTTCGGGACACTACCTACGAGCAGTACTTC. Residues: CASSLLRDTTYEQYF.

The J gene is TRBJ2-1, the V gene TRBV19; 9 bases match TRBD1. Per germline, CDR1 LNHDA and CDR2 SQIVND (reference sequence). Unmatched junction bases numbered 7, after V lost 10 bases and J lost 9 bases. This CDR3 contains 12 residues. The CDR3 DNA sequence: TGTGCCACCGGACAGGGGCGGGGTGAGCAGTTCTTC. This gives the protein CATGQGRGEQFF.

The sample holds a few counts of this clone. The chain couples TRBV7-9 to TRBJ2-3; D gene unclear. V was cut by 1 base and J by 4 bases, with 9 bases left in between. CDR3 length: 14 residues. Germline CDR1 SEHNR, CDR2 FQNEAQ (reference sequence). CDR3 nucleotides: TGTGCCAGCAGCTTAGAAAAGGTTTCAGATACGCAGTATTTT. As protein: CASSLEKVSDTQYF.

A note on this clone: The sample holds other DNA sequences that translate to the same CDR3. The chain carries TRBV20-1 and TRBJ2-5; D is unclear. Between the trimmed V and J ends, which lost 6 bases and 0 bases, there was a span of 5 bases. CDR3 length: 11 amino acids. CDR1 DFQATT and CDR2 SNEGSKA come from the germline V gene (reference sequence). For the CDR3, the DNA is TGCAGTGCCCAGGACCAAGAGACCCAGTACTTC. This codes for CSAQDQETQYF.

J is TRBJ2-5 and V is TRBV6-5; 7 bases align to TRBD1. Germline trimming cut 2 bases from V and 11 bases from J; bases unmatched to any gene: 5. The CDR3 runs 12 residues. Germline CDR1 MNHEY, CDR2 SVGAGI. CDR3 sequence: CASSYVGGVQYF. CDR3 in DNA: TGTGCCAGCAGTTACGTAGGGGGCGTTCAGTACTTC.

V usage is TRBV7-7 and J usage is TRBJ2-1, with 8 nucleotides matching TRBD1. The CDR3 has 15 amino acids. The germline gives CDR1 SSHAT, CDR2 FNYEAQ (reference sequence). J gave up 8 bases and V 5 bases, and 11 bases lay outside the gene matches. The CDR3 nucleotides read TGTGCCAGCAGCCCTGCCAGGACAGGGCAAGATGAGCAGTTCTTC. This gives the protein CASSPARTGQDEQFF.

The chain uses TRBV18 and TRBJ2-6; D unclear. Germline V gives CDR1 KGHSH, CDR2 LQKENI. The CDR3 contains 15 residues. V dropped 2 bases and J dropped 2 bases, with 7 bases sitting between them. The CDR3 nucleotides are TGTGCCAGCTCACCAGGGCTAGCTGGGGCCAACGTCCTGACTTTC. Amino acid sequence: CASSPGLAGANVLTF.

The rearrangement uses TRBV29-1 and TRBJ1-1; 11 bases fit TRBD1. V gave up 3 bases and J gave up 6 bases; unmatched junction bases: 0. This CDR3 is built from 12 residues. Germline V lookup: CDR1 SQVTM, CDR2 ANQGSEA. For the CDR3, the DNA is TGCAGCGTTGAGGGACAGGGGGCTGAAGCTTTCTTT. It codes for CSVEGQGAEAFF.

The J gene is TRBJ1-2, the V gene TRBV2, with D unclear. V was shortened by 6 bases and J by 5 bases, with 16 bases between the two germline ends. Looked up from germline, CDR1 is SNHLY and CDR2 is FYNNEI. The CDR3 runs 14 residues. CDR3 residues: CASRNGRNEYGYTF. CDR3 sequence (DNA): TGTGCCAGCAGGAACGGACGAAACGAATATGGCTACACCTTC.

This chain uses TRBV5-1 with TRBJ2-7, with D uncertain. Germline V gives CDR1 SGHRS, CDR2 YFSETQ. The length of the CDR3 is 12 residues. Trimming shortened V by 0 bases and J by 4 bases, and 5 bases separated the two germline ends. Here the CDR3 reads CASSLVGYEQYF. As DNA, the CDR3 is TGCGCCAGCAGCTTGGTGGGGTACGAGCAGTACTTC.

The V and J genes are TRBV19 and TRBJ2-3; 8 nucleotides match TRBD2. Germline V CDR1 and CDR2: LNHDA, SQIVND (reference sequence). The junction had 8 bases not matched to a gene; V was cut back by 3 bases and J by 3 bases. This CDR3 comprises 16 residues. The CDR3 region has the DNA TGTGCCAGTAGTATTGCCGGGGGGGCCCTGACAGATACGCAGTATTTT. Amino acid sequence: CASSIAGGALTDTQYF. Based on the CDR3 plus reference TRBV19 and TRBJ2-3, the full variable domain is DGGITQSPKYLFRKEGQNVTLSCEQNLNHDAMYWYRQDPGQGLRLIYYSQIVNDFQKGDIAEGYSVSREKKESFPLTVTSAQKNPTAFYLCASSIAGGALTDTQYFGPGTRLTVL.

This chain joins TRBV4-3 and TRBJ2-1; no firm D call. V dropped 0 bases and J dropped 7 bases, with 10 bases sitting between them. Germline values: CDR1 LGHNA, CDR2 YSLEER. The CDR3 is 14 residues long. The CDR3 region is CASSQEAGINEQFF. Written as DNA, the CDR3 is TGCGCCAGCAGCCAAGAAGCCGGCATTAATGAGCAGTTCTTC.

This rearrangement joins TRBV5-1 to TRBJ2-2, with 14 bases identical to TRBD2. Germline V gives CDR1 SGHRS, CDR2 YFSETQ. V was pared by 4 bases and J by 4 bases, with 6 bases of the junction left unmatched. The CDR3 contains 17 residues. This CDR3 is CASSLGTSGRGTGELFF. The DNA for the CDR3 is TGCGCCAGCAGCCTAGGGACTAGCGGGAGAGGCACCGGGGAGCTGTTTTTT.

This clone has more than one count but fewer than ten. J is TRBJ2-5 and V is TRBV4-3; TRBD2 aligns across 12 bases. CDR3 length equals 17 residues. CDR1 is LGHNA, CDR2 YSLEER, per germline. Germline trimming cut 1 base from V and 5 bases from J; bases unmatched to any gene: 8. As DNA, the CDR3 is TGCGCCAGCAGCCAAGGGGCTAGCGGGGGGGCATTGGAGACCCAGTACTTC. Its translation is CASSQGASGGALETQYF.

V and J are TRBV5-4 and TRBJ2-3, with 8 bases identical to TRBD1. Trimming removed 4 bases from V and 1 base from J; junction bases left unmatched: 5. The CDR3 covers 15 residues. CDR1 and CDR2 from the germline V gene are SGHNT and YYREEE (reference sequence). The CDR3: CASSPWGQGTDTQYF. CDR3 nucleotides: TGTGCCAGCAGCCCCTGGGGACAGGGCACAGATACGCAGTATTTT. The full variable domain, its missing parts supplied by reference TRBV5-4 and TRBJ2-3, is ETGVTQSPTHLIKTRGQQVTLRCSSQSGHNTVSWYQQALGQGPQFIFQYYREEENGRGNFPPRFSGLQFPNYSSELNVNALELDDSALYLCASSPWGQGTDTQYFGPGTRLTVL.

The chain combines TRBV6-1 with TRBJ1-5; tentative D call: TRBD1 (6 bases). CDR1 MNHNS and CDR2 SASEGT come from the germline V gene. CDR3 length: 14 amino acids. V lost 7 bases and J 0 bases, leaving 10 bases between the germline ends. For the CDR3, the DNA is TGTGCCAGCATGAGGGGGATTAGCAATCAGCCCCAGCATTTT. This gives the protein CASMRGISNQPQHF.

V gene TRBV12-5 combines with J gene TRBJ2-5, with D perhaps being TRBD1 or TRBD2 (5 bases each). The CDR3 loop spans 15 amino acids. V gave up 5 bases and J gave up 2 bases, with 15 bases separating them. CDR1 is LGHNT and CDR2 is FRNRAP in the germline V gene. CDR3 in amino acids: CASGPPGPRQETQYF. CDR3 coding DNA: TGTGCTAGTGGTCCACCGGGACCGAGACAAGAGACCCAGTACTTC.

V and J are TRBV18 and TRBJ1-1; D might be TRBD1 (5 bases). This CDR3 is 15 amino acids long. Germline V lookup: CDR1 KGHSH, CDR2 LQKENI. Trimming removed 4 bases from V and 2 bases from J, with 14 bases in between. The CDR3, as DNA: TGTGCCAGCTCACGGAGTACAGGATCTAACACTGAAGCTTTCTTT. Its translation: CASSRSTGSNTEAFF.

This sequence joins TRBV5-1 and TRBJ1-2, with a weak D call TRBD1 (6 bases). Trimming stripped 4 bases from V and 0 bases from J, with 10 bases between. The CDR3 runs to 14 residues. Germline values: CDR1 SGHRS, CDR2 YFSETQ. CDR3 bases: TGCGCCAGCAGCGAGGACAGAGCTAACTATGGCTACACCTTC. This sequence encodes CASSEDRANYGYTF.